The 22 T cell receptor beta chains listed next were all sequenced from one sample in a study of blood T cell repertoires in COVID-19. Measured with immunoSEQ multiplex PCR; TCRdb has only the in-frame clones, and not every one. The table has fewer than 200,000 clones, approximately 82% seen once; the top ten hold 4.4%. Input material: PBMCs or T cells enriched from blood (not recorded which). These receptors all come from a woman in her fifties or sixties who had recovered from COVID-19.

This rearrangement joins TRBV7-8 to TRBJ2-5; 8 bases map to TRBD2. The CDR3 spans 15 residues. In germline, CDR1 is SGHVS, CDR2 FQNEAQ. The junction had 8 bases not matched to a gene; V was cut back by 5 bases and J by 3 bases. CDR3 protein: CASSRRGGAKETQYF. As DNA, the CDR3 is TGTGCCAGCAGCCGCCGGGGGGGGGCGAAAGAGACCCAGTACTTC.

This chain uses TRBV7-9 with TRBJ1-3, with D maybe TRBD1 (5 bases). Germline V gene lookup returns CDR1 SEHNR and CDR2 FQNEAQ (reference sequence). V was cut by 0 bases and J by 2 bases, with 11 bases left in between. The CDR3 runs 16 residues. DNA for the CDR3: TGTGCCAGCAGCTTAGCGGGAGGGGAACCTGGAAACACCATATATTTT. It encodes CASSLAGGEPGNTIYF.

The chain carries TRBV7-2 and TRBJ2-4; perhaps TRBD2 as D (5 bases). The CDR3 sequence is 15 residues long. The ends were cut back, 1 base at V and 6 bases at J, with 13 bases in the middle. Germline loops: CDR1 SGHTA, CDR2 FQGNSA. CDR3 residues: CASSLVWERTNIQYF. The CDR3 DNA sequence: TGTGCCAGCAGCTTAGTGTGGGAGAGAACAAACATTCAGTACTTC.

This clone has just a few counts. This rearrangement joins TRBV2 to TRBJ1-4; D uncertain. V lost 6 bases to trimming and J lost 2 bases, with 7 bases between them. Germline V CDR1 and CDR2: SNHLY, FYNNEI. CDR3 length: 13 residues. The CDR3 nucleotides read TGTGCCAGCAGACCAGTTACTAATGAAAAACTGTTTTTT. Amino acid sequence: CASRPVTNEKLFF.

This chain links TRBV9 with TRBJ1-5, with D possibly matching TRBD1 (6 bases). The CDR3 totals 14 residues. V was shortened by 3 bases and J by 5 bases, with 12 bases between the two germline ends. The germline V gene has CDR1 SGDLS and CDR2 YYNGEE. Written as DNA, the CDR3 is TGTGCCAGCAGCGCGGACAGAACCTATCAGCCCCAGCATTTT. Protein product: CASSADRTYQPQHF.

The chain recombines TRBV2 with TRBJ2-5; 8 bases are shared with TRBD2. The V gene end was trimmed by 6 bases and the J gene end by 3 bases; junction bases not matched to a gene: 3. The CDR3 loop spans 13 amino acids. Germline CDR1 is SNHLY and CDR2 is FYNNEI. CDR3 sequence: CASRGLGEETQYF. CDR3 bases: TGTGCCAGCAGGGGACTAGGGGAAGAGACCCAGTACTTC. The whole variable domain, filled in from reference TRBV2 and TRBJ2-5, reads EPEVTQTPSHQVTQMGQEVILRCVPISNHLYFYWYRQILGQKVEFLVSFYNNEISEKSEIFDDQFSVERPDGSNFTLKIRSTKLEDSAMYFCASRGLGEETQYFGPGTRLLVL.

This chain joins TRBV7-9 and TRBJ1-2; D is ambiguous. Germline loops: CDR1 SEHNR, CDR2 FQNEAQ (reference sequence). The CDR3 covers 13 residues. V was clipped by 3 bases and J by 4 bases, with 9 bases between them. The CDR3 spells CASSFDGFYGYTF. The CDR3 region has the DNA TGTGCCAGCAGCTTTGATGGCTTCTATGGCTACACCTTC.

This clone was seen a single time. The chain is built from TRBV6-5 and TRBJ1-5; 7 bases fit TRBD1. Losses at the gene ends were 6 bases for V and 7 bases for J; bases not matched to a gene: 6. The CDR3 spans 13 residues. CDR1 and CDR2 (germline): MNHEY, SVGAGI. The CDR3 DNA is TGTGCCAGCAGAACGACAGGGAACCAGCCCCAGCATTTT. Its translation is CASRTTGNQPQHF.

The chain combines TRBV11-2 with TRBJ2-5, with D tentatively TRBD2 (6 bases). CDR3 size: 14 residues. Looked up from germline, CDR1 is SGHAT and CDR2 is FQNNGV. V was pared by 0 bases and J by 5 bases, with 10 bases between. CDR3 sequence reads: CASSLDRRGETQYF. The CDR3 DNA reads as TGTGCCAGCAGCTTAGATCGTCGGGGGGAGACCCAGTACTTC.

The gene calls are TRBV27 and TRBJ1-2, with D tentatively TRBD1 (6 bases). V was pared by 2 bases and J by 2 bases, with 9 bases between. There are 14 residues in the CDR3. CDR1 and CDR2 from the germline V gene are MNHEY and SMNVEV (reference sequence). The CDR3 sequence is CASSLGQRNYGYTF. In DNA form, the CDR3 reads TGTGCCAGCAGTTTAGGACAGCGAAACTATGGCTACACCTTC.

The chain has TRBV7-2 and TRBJ1-4; D may be TRBD1 (5 bases). Trimming took 1 base from V and 3 from J, leaving 9 bases between them. The germline CDR1 and CDR2 sequences are SGHTA and FQGNSA. The CDR3 consists of 15 residues. CDR3 sequence (DNA): TGTGCCAGCAGCTTAGGCCCAGGGCCTAATGAAAAACTGTTTTTT. Translation gives CASSLGPGPNEKLFF.

The chain links TRBV6-6 to TRBJ1-4; TRBD1 matches at 7 bases. CDR1 is MNHNY, CDR2 SVGAGI, per germline (reference sequence). V shed 2 bases, J shed 7 bases, and the junction held 10 bases outside the gene matches. The CDR3 length is 16 residues. In DNA, the CDR3 is TGTGCCAGCAGTTACCAAGCACAGGGGCTGAGTGAAAAACTGTTTTTT. This encodes CASSYQAQGLSEKLFF.

As concerns this clone: The junction departs from germline at one end; a sequencing error may be responsible. V gene TRBV10-1 combines with J gene TRBJ2-2; D is unclear. The CDR3 has 13 residues. Per the germline V gene, CDR1 is WNHNN and CDR2 is SYGVQD (reference sequence). The CDR3 DNA sequence: TGCGCCAGCAGTGATGTGAACTCCGGGGAGCTGTTTTTT. Translated: CASSDVNSGELFF.

This clone was found once. The chain recombines TRBV11-3 with TRBJ2-1; D perhaps matches TRBD2 (5 bases). V was pared by 5 bases and J by 7 bases, with 12 bases between. The CDR3 is 13 residues long. CDR1 is SGHNT and CDR2 is YENEEA in the germline V gene. The CDR3 reads CASSPPRGNEQFF. As DNA, the CDR3 is TGTGCCAGCAGCCCACCCCGGGGAAATGAGCAGTTCTTC. Supplemented by reference TRBV11-3 and TRBJ2-1, the full variable domain reads EAGVVQSPRYKIIEKKQPVAFWCNPISGHNTLYWYLQNLGQGPELLIRYENEEAVDDSQLPKDRFSAERLKGVDSTLKIQPAELGDSAVYLCASSPPRGNEQFFGPGTRLTVL.

J is TRBJ2-2 and V is TRBV28; 10 nucleotides align to TRBD2. From germline, CDR1 is MDHEN and CDR2 SYDVKM. This CDR3 is built from 16 residues. V shed 4 bases, J shed 5 bases, and the junction held 7 bases outside the gene matches. The CDR3 here is CASSSMGLAPTGELFF. The CDR3 DNA sequence: TGTGCCAGCAGTTCAATGGGACTAGCGCCGACCGGGGAGCTGTTTTTT.

The CDR3 DNA is TGTGCCAGCAGCTTGGTCAGGGGCAATTCACCCCTCCACTTT. Translation: CASSLVRGNSPLHF. V gene TRBV11-2 combines with J gene TRBJ1-6; D may be TRBD1 (6 bases). This CDR3 is built from 14 residues. Per germline, CDR1 SGHAT and CDR2 FQNNGV. Between the trimmed V and J ends, which lost 3 bases and 7 bases, there was a span of 10 bases.

The CDR3 region is CASSFGRQSLLGNTIYF. As DNA, the CDR3 is TGTGCCAGCAGCTTTGGAAGACAATCTCTACTGGGAAACACCATATATTTT. This chain uses TRBV13 with TRBJ1-3; D remains ambiguous. Germline V gene lookup returns CDR1 PRHDT and CDR2 FYEKMQ (reference sequence). The CDR3 runs to 17 residues. Trimming removed 3 bases from V and 4 bases from J, with 19 bases in between.

The chain has TRBV6-2 or TRBV6-3 and TRBJ2-7; weak D call: TRBD2 (5 bases). The V end lost 2 bases, the J end lost 3 bases, and 14 bases lay between the germline ends. The CDR3 totals 15 residues. Germline V gene sequence: CDR1 MNHEY, CDR2 SVGEGT. CDR3 sequence (DNA): TGTGCCAGCAGTTACGTGGACTCTATGTACTACGAGCAGTACGTC. It translates to CASSYVDSMYYEQYV.

The chain is built from TRBV12-3 or TRBV12-4 and TRBJ1-2, with D tentatively TRBD1 (6 bases). The length of the CDR3 is 12 residues. Trimming took off 3 bases at V and 8 bases at J, with 10 bases between the two ends. CDR3 loop: CASSFPGAGYTF. The CDR3 bases are TGTGCCAGCAGTTTCCCAGGGGCAGGCTACACCTTC.

The rearrangement uses TRBV18 and TRBJ2-7; TRBD2 is a possible D gene (6 bases). Looked up from germline, CDR1 is KGHSH and CDR2 is LQKENI. This CDR3 is built from 14 residues. With 2 bases removed from V and 5 bases from J, the gap between germline ends came to 13 bases. The CDR3 loop is CASSPGIGGHEQYV. DNA of the CDR3: TGTGCCAGCTCACCAGGCATCGGGGGACACGAGCAGTACGTC.

The sample holds a few counts of this clone. The chain carries TRBV2 and TRBJ1-1, with D perhaps matching TRBD1 (6 bases). V was shortened by 1 base and J by 9 bases, with 18 bases between the two germline ends. Looked up from germline, CDR1 is SNHLY and CDR2 is FYNNEI. The length of the CDR3 is 15 residues. DNA for the CDR3: TGTGCCAGCAGTGAAGGTCTGGGGGCGCGGAAGCAAGCTTTCTTT. Protein sequence: CASSEGLGARKQAFF.

This chain uses TRBV3-1 (or the pseudogene TRBV3-2) with TRBJ1-6; D is undetermined. CDR3 length: 12 amino acids. The germline V gene encodes CDR1 LGHDT and CDR2 YNNKEL (reference sequence). Trimming took off 7 bases at V and 12 bases at J, with 13 bases between the two ends. CDR3 coding DNA: TGTGCCAGCAACTCTGGCGGGTTACCCCTCCACTTT. Translating it yields CASNSGGLPLHF.